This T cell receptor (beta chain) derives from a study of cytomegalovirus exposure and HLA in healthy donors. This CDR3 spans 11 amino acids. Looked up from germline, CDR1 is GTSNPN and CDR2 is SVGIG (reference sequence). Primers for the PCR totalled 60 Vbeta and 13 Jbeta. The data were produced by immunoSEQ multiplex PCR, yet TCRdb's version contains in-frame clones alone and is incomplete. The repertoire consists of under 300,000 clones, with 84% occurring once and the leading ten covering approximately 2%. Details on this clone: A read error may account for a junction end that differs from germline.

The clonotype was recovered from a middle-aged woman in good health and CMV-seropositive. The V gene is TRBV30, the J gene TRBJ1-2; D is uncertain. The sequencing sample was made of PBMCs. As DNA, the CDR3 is TGTGCCTGGAGTGTACTGGGAGTCTGCCGCTTC. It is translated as CAWSVLGVCRF.